The source of this T cell receptor (beta chain) is a study of shared clonotypes between healthy human individuals. This CDR3 comprises 14 residues. V was shortened by 0 bases and J by 2 bases, with 8 bases between the two germline ends. Germline assignment: CDR1 SGDLS and CDR2 YYNGEE. Note on this clone: Its cognate antigen is unknown. This specimen includes other DNA sequences encoding the same CDR3.

Each donor was a Caucasian adult residing in Nashville, Tennessee. Sequencing was performed with immunoSEQ multiplex PCR; in TCRdb, only in-frame clones are kept and a portion is missing. The sample lists 1.4 million to 1.5 million clones, more than 95% seen once, with over 1% in the top ten. Study outcomes and limitations: For naive CD4 cells, 4% to 6% of clonotypes were shared across a few donors. The rarefaction results pointed to incomplete sorted-subset sequencing despite large depth.

The sequence derives from a young man in good health. The rearrangement joins TRBV9 to TRBJ1-1; D is ambiguous. Sample: naive CD4+ T cells sorted from blood. Subset described: CD45RA+ positively selected. The DNA of the CDR3 is TGTGCCAGCAGCGTAGCTGGCCGCAACACTGAAGCTTTCTTT. It codes for CASSVAGRNTEAFF.